What follows are 26 T cell receptor beta chains derived from one specimen sequenced in a study of T cell responses to AZD1222 COVID-19 vaccine. Data came from immunoSEQ multiplex PCR; TCRdb stores just in-frame clones and leaves some out. The sample has over 150,000 clones, 80% to 90% seen once. The source material was peripheral blood, sampled 28 days after the second AZD1222 dose. These receptors came from an adult who received the AZD1222 COVID-19 vaccine.

The chain employs TRBV7-2 and TRBJ2-2; 7 nucleotides match TRBD1. The CDR3 is 14 amino acids. CDR1 SGHTA and CDR2 FQGNSA come from the germline V gene. The ends lost 3 bases at V and 5 bases at J; junction bases unmatched: 3. The CDR3 DNA sequence: TGTGCCAGCAGCTTCAACAGGGGAACCGGGGAGCTGTTTTTT. This translates into CASSFNRGTGELFF.

The chain combines TRBV3-1 (or the pseudogene TRBV3-2) with TRBJ2-1; weak D call: TRBD2 (7 bases). The CDR3 has 16 residues. Trimming removed 0 bases from V and 4 bases from J, with 13 bases in between. Germline values: CDR1 LGHDT, CDR2 YNNKEL (reference sequence). Written as DNA, the CDR3 is TGTGCCAGCAGCCAAGACGGGCGGGGGCCTTACAATGAGCAGTTCTTC. This codes for CASSQDGRGPYNEQFF.

The J gene is TRBJ2-5, the V gene TRBV7-2; 9 bases align to TRBD2. The junction had 3 bases not matched to a gene; V was cut back by 3 bases and J by 1 base. Germline-derived CDR1 and CDR2 are SGHTA and FQGNSA. This CDR3 is 15 amino acids long. DNA of the CDR3: TGTGCCAGCAGCTTGACTAGCGGTTTCCAAGAGACCCAGTACTTC. Translating gives CASSLTSGFQETQYF.

CDR3: CASSFPPGQGGSPLHF. Written as DNA, the CDR3 is TGTGCCAGCAGCTTCCCCCCCGGACAGGGAGGCTCACCCCTCCACTTT. The genes are TRBV7-2 and TRBJ1-6, with TRBD1 matching over 8 bases. The germline V gene encodes CDR1 SGHTA and CDR2 FQGNSA. The CDR3 runs to 16 residues. The trim removed 3 bases at V and 10 bases at J, leaving 11 bases unmatched.

J is TRBJ1-1 and V is TRBV6-2 or TRBV6-3; unclear D gene. Germline CDR1 and CDR2: MNHEY and SVGEGT. The CDR3 has 14 amino acids. Trimming took 2 bases from V and 2 from J, leaving 9 bases between them. Here the CDR3 DNA reads TGTGCCAGCAGTTACCAGGAGTTAAACACTGAAGCTTTCTTT. Translated: CASSYQELNTEAFF.

This chain connects TRBV7-8 to TRBJ2-1; 10 bases match TRBD2. The CDR3 runs to 14 residues. Germline CDR1 reads SGHVS; CDR2 reads FQNEAQ. J gave up 9 bases and V 5 bases, and 7 bases lay outside the gene matches. The CDR3 DNA reads as TGTGCCAGCAGCACCAGCGGGGGGGCTGGTGAGCAGTTCTTC. Translation gives CASSTSGGAGEQFF.

V gene TRBV30 combines with J gene TRBJ1-1; D gene uncertain. Per germline, CDR1 GTSNPN and CDR2 SVGIG (reference sequence). V was pared by 4 bases and J by 3 bases, with 6 bases between. The CDR3 runs to 11 residues. The CDR3 sequence: CAWTRDTEAFF. CDR3 nucleotides: TGTGCCTGGACAAGGGACACTGAAGCTTTCTTT. The full variable domain, its missing parts supplied by reference TRBV30 and TRBJ1-1, is SQTIHQWPATLVQPVGSPLSLECTVEGTSNPNLYWYRQAAGRGLQLLFYSVGIGQISSEVPQNLSASRPQDRQFILSSKKLLLSDSGFYLCAWTRDTEAFFGQGTRLTVV.

This clone came up once. J is TRBJ1-3 and V is TRBV12-5, with 11 bases identical to TRBD1. This CDR3 comprises 17 residues. V lost 6 bases, J lost 3 bases, and 10 bases stayed unmatched. Germline values: CDR1 LGHNT, CDR2 FRNRAP. In DNA, the CDR3 is TGTGCTAGTGGCCAAACCGGGACAGGGGGGTATGGAAACACCATATATTTT. The encoded protein is CASGQTGTGGYGNTIYF.

The CDR3 bases are TGTGCCAGCAGCTTGGTGACATCCGGGGAGCTGTTTTTT. It specifies CASSLVTSGELFF. The chain combines TRBV5-6 with TRBJ2-2, with D uncertain. Germline CDR1 reads SGHDT; CDR2 reads YYEEEE. The CDR3 extends over 13 amino acids. V was cut by 0 bases and J by 6 bases, with 6 bases left in between.

This chain links TRBV5-1 with TRBJ2-5; 7 nucleotides line up with TRBD1. The CDR3 has 14 amino acids. V shed 1 base, J shed 3 bases, and the junction held 3 bases outside the gene matches. Per germline, CDR1 SGHRS and CDR2 YFSETQ. The CDR3 region has the DNA TGCGCCAGCAGCTTGCCCACAGGGGAAGAGACCCAGTACTTC. Translating it yields CASSLPTGEETQYF.

V and J are TRBV9 and TRBJ1-1; perhaps TRBD1 as D (6 bases). CDR3 length equals 13 residues. Germline CDR1 and CDR2: SGDLS and YYNGEE. V lost 7 bases, J lost 0 bases, and 10 bases lay in between. The CDR3 bases are TGTGCCAGCGGCAGGGGAATGAACACTGAAGCTTTCTTT. It encodes CASGRGMNTEAFF.

The V call is TRBV9, the J call TRBJ2-3; maybe TRBD2 (7 bases). The CDR3 consists of 24 residues. CDR1 and CDR2 (germline): SGDLS, YYNGEE. V was clipped by 0 bases and J by 2 bases, with 37 bases between them. Here the CDR3 reads CASSVASQSQLSGGRVLSTDTQYF. The CDR3, as DNA: TGTGCCAGCAGCGTAGCGTCCCAGTCCCAGTTATCGGGGGGCCGGGTCCTCTCCACAGATACGCAGTATTTT.

The chain couples TRBV28 to TRBJ1-2; the D is unclear. Trimming removed 2 bases at V and 6 bases at J, with 10 bases between. This CDR3 spans 13 amino acids. Germline CDR1 reads MDHEN; CDR2 reads SYDVKM. CDR3 residues: CASSLPGSDGYTF. The CDR3 nucleotides read TGTGCCAGCAGTTTACCCGGATCGGATGGCTACACCTTC.

The V call is TRBV5-1, the J call TRBJ1-2, with a tentative D call TRBD1 (5 bases). Per germline, CDR1 SGHRS and CDR2 YFSETQ. This CDR3 comprises 15 residues. Trimming pared 5 bases from V and 1 base from J, leaving 15 bases between. The DNA for the CDR3 is TGCGCCAGCAGTTACGGGACTGATAATAACTATGGCTACACCTTC. It translates to CASSYGTDNNYGYTF. Drawing the rest from reference TRBV5-1 and TRBJ1-2, the complete variable domain is KAGVTQTPRYLIKTRGQQVTLSCSPISGHRSVSWYQQTPGQGLQFLFEYFSETQRNKGNFPGRFSGRQFSNSRSEMNVSTLELGDSALYLCASSYGTDNNYGYTFGSGTRLTVV.

This chain links TRBV5-1 with TRBJ2-7, with 7 bases lining up with TRBD1. This CDR3 is 16 amino acids long. The germline V gene encodes CDR1 SGHRS and CDR2 YFSETQ. With 3 bases clipped from V and 0 bases from J, the junction kept 9 bases outside the gene matches. In nucleotides, the CDR3 is TGCGCCAGCAGCTGGGAACTACAGGGGACCTCCTACGAGCAGTACTTC. Its protein product is CASSWELQGTSYEQYF.

The chain couples TRBV2 to TRBJ1-5, with D uncertain. CDR1 and CDR2 from the germline V gene are SNHLY and FYNNEI. The ends were cut back, 5 bases at V and 4 bases at J, with 6 bases in the middle. CDR3 length: 12 amino acids. CDR3 sequence: CASSPVNQPQHF. The CDR3 DNA reads as TGTGCCAGCAGTCCCGTGAATCAGCCCCAGCATTTT.

The chain carries TRBV9 and TRBJ2-2, with D perhaps TRBD1 (5 bases). CDR3 length equals 12 residues. Germline assignment: CDR1 SGDLS and CDR2 YYNGEE. Trimming pared 4 bases from V and 7 bases from J, leaving 8 bases between. CDR3 in amino acids: CASSQGGGELFF. CDR3 in DNA: TGTGCCAGCAGCCAGGGTGGCGGGGAGCTGTTTTTT. The full variable domain, rest sourced from reference TRBV9 and TRBJ2-2, is DSGVTQTPKHLITATGQRVTLRCSPRSGDLSVYWYQQSLDQGLQFLIQYYNGEERAKGNILERFSAQQFPDLHSELNLSSLELGDSALYFCASSQGGGELFFGEGSRLTVL.

This sequence joins TRBV9 and TRBJ2-1; 7 bases fit TRBD2. This CDR3 has 16 amino acids. The V and J ends lost 3 bases and 7 bases, in that order; junction bases with no gene match: 13. The germline CDR1 and CDR2 sequences are SGDLS and YYNGEE. The CDR3 sequence is CASSGRGLRTVNEQFF. CDR3 DNA: TGTGCCAGCAGCGGCCGGGGACTACGAACCGTGAATGAGCAGTTCTTC.

The rearrangement joins TRBV28 to TRBJ2-7; D not resolved. CDR1 and CDR2 from the germline V gene are MDHEN and SYDVKM. CDR3 length: 12 residues. V was clipped by 6 bases and J by 3 bases, with 9 bases between them. The CDR3 bases are TGTGCCAGCAGACACGGAAACTACGAGCAGTACTTC. It yields the protein CASRHGNYEQYF.

V is TRBV7-2 and J is TRBJ1-2; D might be TRBD1 (6 bases). The germline V gene encodes CDR1 SGHTA and CDR2 FQGNSA. CDR3 length: 15 residues. The V and J ends lost 0 bases and 4 bases respectively, with 12 bases between them. CDR3 residues: CASSLAPTGFYGYTF. CDR3 nucleotide sequence: TGTGCCAGCAGCTTAGCCCCTACAGGGTTCTATGGCTACACCTTC. Based on the CDR3 plus reference TRBV7-2 and TRBJ1-2, the full variable domain is GAGVSQSPSNKVTEKGKDVELRCDPISGHTALYWYRQSLGQGLEFLIYFQGNSAPDKSGLPSDRFSAERTGGSVSTLTIQRTQQEDSAVYLCASSLAPTGFYGYTFGSGTRLTVV.

This sequence joins TRBV4-2 and TRBJ1-1; D gene ambiguous. V lost 1 base to trimming and J lost 6 bases, with 15 bases between them. Germline assignment: CDR1 LGHNA and CDR2 YNFKEQ. The CDR3 length is 15 residues. The CDR3 protein is CASSQVLGRTAEAFF. CDR3 sequence (DNA): TGTGCCAGCAGCCAAGTTCTGGGTCGAACCGCTGAAGCTTTCTTT.

This rearrangement joins TRBV29-1 to TRBJ1-2; 11 bases line up with TRBD1. This CDR3 contains 13 residues. Losses at the gene ends were 8 bases for V and 2 bases for J; bases not matched to a gene: 4. Per germline, CDR1 SQVTM and CDR2 ANQGSEA. The CDR3 loop is CSIGTGGNYGYTF. The CDR3 nucleotides read TGCAGCATTGGGACAGGGGGAAACTATGGCTACACCTTC.

This clone came up once. The chain uses TRBV11-2 and TRBJ2-1; 8 nucleotides agree with TRBD2. V lost 2 bases to trimming and J lost 3 bases; unmatched junction nucleotides: 3. The CDR3 is 15 amino acids. Germline V gene data show CDR1 as SGHAT and CDR2 as FQNNGV. CDR3: CASSLSGLGYNEQFF. CDR3 in DNA: TGTGCCAGCAGCTTATCGGGACTAGGCTACAATGAGCAGTTCTTC. The variable domain in full, with the rest retrieved from reference TRBV11-2 and TRBJ2-1, is EAGVAQSPRYKIIEKRQSVAFWCNPISGHATLYWYQQILGQGPKLLIQFQNNGVVDDSQLPKDRFSAERLKGVDSTLKIQPAKLEDSAVYLCASSLSGLGYNEQFFGPGTRLTVL.

This chain connects TRBV7-2 to TRBJ1-2, with 7 bases that match TRBD1. In germline, CDR1 is SGHTA, CDR2 FQGNSA. The CDR3 totals 14 residues. Germline trimming cut 6 bases from V and 7 bases from J; bases unmatched to any gene: 11. This chain's CDR3 is CASRSSTGTVGYTF. CDR3 nucleotides: TGTGCCAGCAGGTCTTCGACAGGGACGGTTGGCTACACCTTC.

The V and J genes are TRBV5-5 and TRBJ1-1, with no clear D. The ends were cut back, 0 bases at V and 2 bases at J, with 11 bases in the middle. The germline V gene encodes CDR1 SGHKS and CDR2 YYEKEE (reference sequence). There are 15 residues in the CDR3. This CDR3 reads CASSLVMLGNTEAFF. The CDR3 DNA reads TGTGCCAGCAGCTTGGTAATGTTGGGTAACACTGAAGCTTTCTTT. The full variable domain, its missing parts supplied by reference TRBV5-5 and TRBJ1-1, is DAGVTQSPTHLIKTRGQQVTLRCSPISGHKSVSWYQQVLGQGPQFIFQYYEKEERGRGNFPDRFSARQFPNYSSELNVNALLLGDSALYLCASSLVMLGNTEAFFGQGTRLTVV.

The gene calls are TRBV7-8 and TRBJ1-1; maybe TRBD1 (5 bases). Trimming shortened V by 1 base and J by 8 bases, and 11 bases separated the two germline ends. Germline V gene data show CDR1 as SGHVS and CDR2 as FQNEAQ. The CDR3 has 13 amino acids. The CDR3 DNA reads as TGTGCCAGCAGCTTAGTACGCGGGGCGGAAGCTTTCTTT. Translated, it gives CASSLVRGAEAFF. The variable domain in full, with the rest retrieved from reference TRBV7-8 and TRBJ1-1, is GAGVSQSPRYKVAKRGQDVALRCDPISGHVSLFWYQQALGQGPEFLTYFQNEAQLDKSGLPSDRFFAERPEGSVSTLKIQRTQQEDSAVYLCASSLVRGAEAFFGQGTRLTVV.